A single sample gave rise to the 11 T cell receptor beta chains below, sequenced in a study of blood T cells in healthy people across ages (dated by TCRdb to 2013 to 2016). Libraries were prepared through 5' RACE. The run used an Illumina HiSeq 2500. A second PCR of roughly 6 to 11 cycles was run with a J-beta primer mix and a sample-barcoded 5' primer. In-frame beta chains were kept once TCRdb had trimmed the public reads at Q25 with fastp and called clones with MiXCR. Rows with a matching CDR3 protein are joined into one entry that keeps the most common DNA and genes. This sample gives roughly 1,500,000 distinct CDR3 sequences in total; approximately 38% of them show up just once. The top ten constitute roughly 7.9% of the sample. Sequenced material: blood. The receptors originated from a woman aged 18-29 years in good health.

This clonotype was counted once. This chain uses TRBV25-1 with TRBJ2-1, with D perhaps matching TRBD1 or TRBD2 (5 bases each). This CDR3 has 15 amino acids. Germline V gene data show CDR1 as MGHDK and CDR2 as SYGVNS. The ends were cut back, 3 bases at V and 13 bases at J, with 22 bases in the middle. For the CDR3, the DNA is TGTGCCAGCAGTGATCCCGGGGCGTTCCAAGAGACCCAGTTCTTC. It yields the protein CASSDPGAFQETQFF.

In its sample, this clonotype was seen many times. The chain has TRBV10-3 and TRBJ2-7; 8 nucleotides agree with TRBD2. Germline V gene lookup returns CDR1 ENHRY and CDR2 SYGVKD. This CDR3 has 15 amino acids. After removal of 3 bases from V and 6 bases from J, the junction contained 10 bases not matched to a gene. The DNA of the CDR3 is TGTGCCATCAGTGATCCCGGGACTAGTCAAGGCGAGCAGTACTTC. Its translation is CAISDPGTSQGEQYF.

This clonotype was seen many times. CDR3 protein: CASSEVLGRENEQFF. DNA of the CDR3: TGTGCCAGCAGCGAAGTATTAGGACGGGAAAATGAGCAGTTCTTC. The V call is TRBV7-9, the J call TRBJ2-1; D might be TRBD2 (5 bases). V lost 5 bases, J lost 7 bases, and 18 bases lay in between. CDR1 is SEHNR, CDR2 FQNEAQ, per germline (reference sequence). This CDR3 has 15 amino acids.

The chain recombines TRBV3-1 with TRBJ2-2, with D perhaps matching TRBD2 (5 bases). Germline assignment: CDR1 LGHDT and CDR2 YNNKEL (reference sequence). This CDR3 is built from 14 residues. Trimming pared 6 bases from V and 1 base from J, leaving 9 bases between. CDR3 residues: CASRYGLNTGELFF. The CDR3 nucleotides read TGTGCCAGCAGATATGGACTGAACACCGGGGAGCTGTTTTTT. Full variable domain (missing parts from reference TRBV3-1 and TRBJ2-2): DTAVSQTPKYLVTQMGNDKSIKCEQNLGHDTMYWYKQDSKKFLKIMFSYNNKELIINETVPNRFSPKSPDKAHLNLHINSLELGDSAVYFCASRYGLNTGELFFGEGSRLTVL.

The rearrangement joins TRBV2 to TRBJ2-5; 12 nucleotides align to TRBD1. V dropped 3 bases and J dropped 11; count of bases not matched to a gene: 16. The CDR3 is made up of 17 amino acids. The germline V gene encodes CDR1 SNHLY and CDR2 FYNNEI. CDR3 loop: CASSEDIWDRGHNEQYF. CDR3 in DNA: TGTGCCAGCAGTGAGGACATTTGGGACAGGGGGCACAATGAGCAGTACTTC.

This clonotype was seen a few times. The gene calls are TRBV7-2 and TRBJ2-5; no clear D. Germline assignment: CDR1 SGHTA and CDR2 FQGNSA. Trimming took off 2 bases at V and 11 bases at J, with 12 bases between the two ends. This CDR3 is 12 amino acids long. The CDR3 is CASSLNWGKQYF. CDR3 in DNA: TGTGCCAGCAGCTTAAACTGGGGAAAGCAGTACTTC. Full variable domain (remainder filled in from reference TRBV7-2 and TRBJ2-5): GAGVSQSPSNKVTEKGKDVELRCDPISGHTALYWYRQSLGQGLEFLIYFQGNSAPDKSGLPSDRFSAERTGGSVSTLTIQRTQQEDSAVYLCASSLNWGKQYFGPGTRLLVL.

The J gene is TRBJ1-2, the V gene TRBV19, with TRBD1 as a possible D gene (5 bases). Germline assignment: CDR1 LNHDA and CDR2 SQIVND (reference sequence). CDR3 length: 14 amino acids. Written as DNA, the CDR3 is TGTGCGGTGGGCATCCCGAGGGGAGAGAACGGCTACACCTTC. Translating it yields CAVGIPRGENGYTF.

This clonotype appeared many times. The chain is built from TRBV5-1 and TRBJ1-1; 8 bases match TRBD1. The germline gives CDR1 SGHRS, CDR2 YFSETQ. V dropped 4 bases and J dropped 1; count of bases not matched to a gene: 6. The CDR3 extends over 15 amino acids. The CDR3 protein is CASSLTGQGNTEAFF. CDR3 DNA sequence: TGCGCCAGCAGCCTTACCGGACAGGGGAACACTGAAGCTTTCTTT.

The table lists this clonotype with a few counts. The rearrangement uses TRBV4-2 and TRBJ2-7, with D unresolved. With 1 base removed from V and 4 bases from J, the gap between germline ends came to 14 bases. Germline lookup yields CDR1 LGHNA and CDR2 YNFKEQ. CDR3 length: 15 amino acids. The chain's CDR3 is CASSQVKGMRYEQYF. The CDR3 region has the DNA TGTGCCAGCAGCCAAGTAAAGGGAATGAGATACGAGCAGTACTTC.

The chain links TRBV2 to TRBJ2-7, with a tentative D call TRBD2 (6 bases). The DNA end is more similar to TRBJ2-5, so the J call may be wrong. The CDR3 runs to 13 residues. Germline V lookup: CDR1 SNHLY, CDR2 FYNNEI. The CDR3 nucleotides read TGTGCCAGCGGCGGGGAGCTCCAAGAGACCCAGTACTTC. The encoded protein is CASGGELQETQYF.

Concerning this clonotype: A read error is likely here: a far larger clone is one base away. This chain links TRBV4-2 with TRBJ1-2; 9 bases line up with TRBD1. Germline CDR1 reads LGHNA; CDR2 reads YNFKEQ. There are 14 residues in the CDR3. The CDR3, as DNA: TGTGCCAGCAACCAAGGACAGGGGAACTATGGCTACACCTTC. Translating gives CASNQGQGNYGYTF.